This T cell receptor beta chain came from a study of T cell responses to AZD1222 COVID-19 vaccine. Across the study: Analyses pooled second doses at about 4 or about 12 weeks.

Broader study findings: The study reported that nearly half of spike-specific TCRs target unmutated variant regions.

With respect to this clone: Its antigen is as yet unknown.

V dropped 0 bases and J dropped 7 bases, with 19 bases sitting between them. CDR3 length: 17 amino acids. CDR1 and CDR2 from the germline V gene are SEHNR and FQNEAQ (reference sequence). The assay was immunoSEQ multiplex PCR, and TCRdb's table has in-frame clones only and misses some. The data show more than 95,000 clones, more than 85% seen once. The sequence derives from an adult in good health. The specimen comprised peripheral blood, sampled on day 0 of AZD1222 vaccination. This rearrangement joins TRBV7-9 to TRBJ2-1; tentatively, D is TRBD1 (6 bases). The CDR3: CASSLAYSGQPGNEQFF. The CDR3 coding sequence is TGTGCCAGCAGCTTAGCATATTCAGGACAGCCCGGAAATGAGCAGTTCTTC.